This T cell receptor (beta chain) was captured in a study of blood T cell repertoires in COVID-19 (dated by TCRdb to the early 2020s). In terms of the full investigation: Samples covering the acute and convalescent phases of COVID-19 were provided by collaborators in the United States, Italy and Spain. The material from the prospective study consisted of cDNA or gDNA derived from T cells, B-cell-depleted T cells, or PBMCs. The sample metadata nearly always contained a de-identified subject ID, COVID-19 status, age in years and sex. Where available, HLA class I and class II types were obtained from metadata supplied by the sample provider rather than from assay-based typing. Samples were obtained from the ongoing ImmuneRACE study (first 160 participants) and from over 1,000 subjects provided by 6 global collaborators. Subjects who had been exposed to COVID-19, were actively infected with it, or had recovered from it provided the deeply sampled blood TCRbeta repertoires that made up the dataset. A freely available public database, intended as a resource for researchers studying the immune response to SARS-CoV-2, is where the repertoires were released.

The research as a whole found: The quantity of clinical and demographic metadata differed by source and by participant and was supplied without curation.

TCRbeta CDR3 regions were amplified from genomic DNA by means of the immunoSEQ Assay, a bias-controlled multiplex PCR. In the paper's pipeline: Nucleated cell counts per sample were estimated from amplification of reference gene primers within the assay. Sequence reads were collapsed and filtered to measure the absolute abundance of every unique TCRbeta CDR3 rearrangement. For each sample, productive Simpson clonality was calculated by taking the square root of Simpson's diversity index across productive rearrangements. Not all clones reach the TCRdb copy of this immuneACCESS table, which keeps in-frame sequences only. Checked studies attribute under half of the gap to unresolved V genes and leave the rest unexplained. That table supplies the V and J calls and clone size; D and trimming were determined from the DNA. The sample table shows around 60,000 clones, and 89% are seen once. The ten largest account for roughly an eighth of the sample.

Worth noting for this clone: Its binding antigen is unknown. There are no base qualities to consult, and no much larger clone falls within one base.

Collaborating institutions collected whole blood in K2EDTA tubes following their own protocols. For TCRbeta analysis, collaborators shipped samples in one of three forms: frozen whole blood, isolated PBMCs, or DNA extracted from either of those sample types. Inclusive of the bounding cysteine and phenylalanine, the CDR3 is 13 residues long. Of the read, only the CDR3 DNA is kept; its 39 bases are in frame from base 1. The junction carries 14 bases between V and J, which are trimmed by 4 bases and 10 bases respectively. Reading the germline V gene gives CDR1 LGHNA and CDR2 YSLEER. Sequencing input: peripheral blood. The chain employs TRBV4-3 and TRBJ2-1; too little of a D gene remains to name it. This receptor was taken from a woman aged 55-69 years with active COVID-19. The CDR3 region reads CASSPELRREQFF. The nucleotides read TGCGCCAGCAGCCCCGAACTGAGAAGAGAGCAGTTCTTC.